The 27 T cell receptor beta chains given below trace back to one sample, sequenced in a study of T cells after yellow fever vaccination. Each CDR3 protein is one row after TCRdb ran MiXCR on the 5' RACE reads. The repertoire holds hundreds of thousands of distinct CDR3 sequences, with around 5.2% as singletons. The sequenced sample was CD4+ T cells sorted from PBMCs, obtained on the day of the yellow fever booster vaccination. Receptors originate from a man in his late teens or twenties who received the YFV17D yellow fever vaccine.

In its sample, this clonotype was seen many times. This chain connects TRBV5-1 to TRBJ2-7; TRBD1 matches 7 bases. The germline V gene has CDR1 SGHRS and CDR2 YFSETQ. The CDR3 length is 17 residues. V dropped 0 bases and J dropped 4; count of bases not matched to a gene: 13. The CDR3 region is CASSLEGAAHLTYEQYF. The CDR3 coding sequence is TGCGCCAGCAGCTTGGAGGGGGCGGCCCATCTAACTTACGAGCAGTACTTC.

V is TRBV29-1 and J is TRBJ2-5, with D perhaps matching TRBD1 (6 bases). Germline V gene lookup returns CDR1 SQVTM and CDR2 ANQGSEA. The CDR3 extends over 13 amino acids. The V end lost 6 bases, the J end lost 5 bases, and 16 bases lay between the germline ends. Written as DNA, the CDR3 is TGCAGCGTCAGTGGGGCAGGGGACGAGACCCAGTACTTC. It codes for CSVSGAGDETQYF.

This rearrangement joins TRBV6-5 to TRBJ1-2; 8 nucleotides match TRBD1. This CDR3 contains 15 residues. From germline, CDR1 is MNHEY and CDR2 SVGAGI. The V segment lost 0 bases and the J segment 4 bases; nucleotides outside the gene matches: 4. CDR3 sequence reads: CASSYSGQGSYGYTF. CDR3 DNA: TGTGCCAGCAGTTACTCCGGACAGGGTTCCTATGGCTACACCTTC.

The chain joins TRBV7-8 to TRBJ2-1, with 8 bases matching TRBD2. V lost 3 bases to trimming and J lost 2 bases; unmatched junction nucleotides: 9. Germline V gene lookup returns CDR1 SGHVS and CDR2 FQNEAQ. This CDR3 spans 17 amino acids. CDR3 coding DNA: TGTGCCAGCAGCTTTGGTGGGGGACTAGGGCCCTACAATGAGCAGTTCTTC. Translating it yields CASSFGGGLGPYNEQFF. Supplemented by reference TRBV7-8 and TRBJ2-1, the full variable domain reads GAGVSQSPRYKVAKRGQDVALRCDPISGHVSLFWYQQALGQGPEFLTYFQNEAQLDKSGLPSDRFFAERPEGSVSTLKIQRTQQEDSAVYLCASSFGGGLGPYNEQFFGPGTRLTVL.

Here the CDR3 reads CASSFKVNTEAFF. The CDR3, as DNA: TGCGCCAGCAGCTTTAAGGTTAACACTGAAGCTTTCTTT. V gene TRBV5-1 combines with J gene TRBJ1-1; D gene ambiguous. Trimming took 2 bases from V and 2 from J, leaving 7 bases between them. The germline V gene encodes CDR1 SGHRS and CDR2 YFSETQ. The CDR3 runs to 13 residues.

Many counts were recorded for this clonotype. The CDR3 is CASSRREMETQYF. CDR3 DNA sequence: TGTGCCAGTAGTCGCCGAGAAATGGAGACCCAGTACTTC. The V and J genes are TRBV19 and TRBJ2-5; D unclear. The germline V and J ends were trimmed by 5 bases and 5 bases, with 12 bases remaining between them. Germline assignment: CDR1 LNHDA and CDR2 SQIVND (reference sequence). There are 13 residues in the CDR3.

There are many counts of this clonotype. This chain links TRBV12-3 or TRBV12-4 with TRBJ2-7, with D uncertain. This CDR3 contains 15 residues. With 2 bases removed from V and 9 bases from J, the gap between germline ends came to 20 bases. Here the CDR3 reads CASSLSWPGPQRQYV. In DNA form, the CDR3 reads TGTGCCAGCAGTTTAAGCTGGCCCGGTCCCCAGAGGCAGTACGTC.

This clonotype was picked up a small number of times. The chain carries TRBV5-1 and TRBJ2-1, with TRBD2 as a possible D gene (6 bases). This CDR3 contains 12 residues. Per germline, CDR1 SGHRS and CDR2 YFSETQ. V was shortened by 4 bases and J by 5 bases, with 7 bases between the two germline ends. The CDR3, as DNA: TGCGCCAGCAGCAGGGAGGACAATGAGCAGTTCTTC. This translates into CASSREDNEQFF. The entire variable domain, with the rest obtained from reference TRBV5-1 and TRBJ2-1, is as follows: KAGVTQTPRYLIKTRGQQVTLSCSPISGHRSVSWYQQTPGQGLQFLFEYFSETQRNKGNFPGRFSGRQFSNSRSEMNVSTLELGDSALYLCASSREDNEQFFGPGTRLTVL.

The CDR3 spells CASSGYLDSYGYTF. In DNA form, the CDR3 reads TGTGCCAGCAGTGGGTACTTGGACAGCTATGGCTACACCTTC. The genes are TRBV25-1 and TRBJ1-2, with D perhaps matching TRBD1 (6 bases). The CDR3 has 14 residues. Germline V gene data show CDR1 as MGHDK and CDR2 as SYGVNS. V lost 4 bases, J lost 4 bases, and 13 bases lay in between.

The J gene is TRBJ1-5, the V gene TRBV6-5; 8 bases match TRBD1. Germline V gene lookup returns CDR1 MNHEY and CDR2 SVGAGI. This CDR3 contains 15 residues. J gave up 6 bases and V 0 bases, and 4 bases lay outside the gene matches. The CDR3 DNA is TGTGCCAGCAGTTACTCCGCAGGGGGCAGTCAGCCCCAGCATTTT. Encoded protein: CASSYSAGGSQPQHF.

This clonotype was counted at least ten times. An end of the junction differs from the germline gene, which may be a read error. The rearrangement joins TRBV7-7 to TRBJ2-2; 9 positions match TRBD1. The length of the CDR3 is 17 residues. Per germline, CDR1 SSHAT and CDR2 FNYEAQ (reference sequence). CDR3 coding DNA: TGTGCTAGCAGCTTAGCCCCGACAGGGGGGAACACCGGGGAGCTGTTTTTT. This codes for CASSLAPTGGNTGELFF.

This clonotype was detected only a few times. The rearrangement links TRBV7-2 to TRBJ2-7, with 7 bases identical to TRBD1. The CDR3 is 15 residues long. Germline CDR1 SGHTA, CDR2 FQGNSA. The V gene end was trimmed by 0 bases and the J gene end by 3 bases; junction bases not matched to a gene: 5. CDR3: CASSLAGTEGYEQYF. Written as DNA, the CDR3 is TGTGCCAGCAGCTTAGCCGGGACAGAGGGCTACGAGCAGTACTTC.

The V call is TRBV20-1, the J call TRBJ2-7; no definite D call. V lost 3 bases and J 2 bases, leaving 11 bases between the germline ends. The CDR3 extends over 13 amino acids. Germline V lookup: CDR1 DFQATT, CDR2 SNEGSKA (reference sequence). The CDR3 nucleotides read TGCAGTGCTAGTTTCCCGCTGGCCTACGAGCAGTACTTC. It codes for CSASFPLAYEQYF.

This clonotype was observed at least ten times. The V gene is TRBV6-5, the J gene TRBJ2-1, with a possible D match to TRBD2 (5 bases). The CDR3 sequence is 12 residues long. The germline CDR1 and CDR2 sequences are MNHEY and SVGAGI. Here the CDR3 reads CASGLRANEQFF. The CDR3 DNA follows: TGTGCGAGCGGCCTCCGGGCGAATGAGCAGTTCTTC.

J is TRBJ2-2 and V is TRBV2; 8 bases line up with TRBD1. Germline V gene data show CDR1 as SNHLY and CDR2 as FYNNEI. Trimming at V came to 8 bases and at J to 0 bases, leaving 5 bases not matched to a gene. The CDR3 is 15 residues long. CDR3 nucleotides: TGTGCCAGCCATTCAGGGGGCGCGAACACCGGGGAGCTGTTTTTT. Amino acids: CASHSGGANTGELFF.

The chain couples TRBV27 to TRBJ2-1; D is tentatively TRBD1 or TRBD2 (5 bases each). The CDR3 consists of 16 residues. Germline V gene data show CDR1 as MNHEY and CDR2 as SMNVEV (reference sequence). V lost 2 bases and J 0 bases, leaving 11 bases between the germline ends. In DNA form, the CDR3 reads TGTGCCAGCAGTTTAGAGGCAGGGACCTCCTACAATGAGCAGTTCTTC. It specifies CASSLEAGTSYNEQFF.

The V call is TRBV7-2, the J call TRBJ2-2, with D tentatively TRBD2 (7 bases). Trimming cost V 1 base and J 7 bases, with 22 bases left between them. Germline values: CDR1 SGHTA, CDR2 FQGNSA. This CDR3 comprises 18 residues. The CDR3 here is CASSLGPWAGAGGGELFF. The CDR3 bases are TGTGCCAGCAGCTTAGGACCCTGGGCGGGGGCCGGGGGCGGGGAGCTGTTTTTT.

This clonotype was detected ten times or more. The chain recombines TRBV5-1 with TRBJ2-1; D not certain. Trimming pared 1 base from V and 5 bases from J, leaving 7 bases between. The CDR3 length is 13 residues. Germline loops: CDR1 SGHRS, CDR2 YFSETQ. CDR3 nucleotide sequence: TGCGCCAGCAGCTTGATGGGTGACAATGAGCAGTTCTTC. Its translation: CASSLMGDNEQFF.

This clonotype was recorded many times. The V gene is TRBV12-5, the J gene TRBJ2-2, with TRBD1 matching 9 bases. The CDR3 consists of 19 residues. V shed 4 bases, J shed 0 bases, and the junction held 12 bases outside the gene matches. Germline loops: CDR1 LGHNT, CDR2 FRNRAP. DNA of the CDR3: TGTGCTAGTGGTTGGAGTCCCGGGACAGGGTTCGCGAACACCGGGGAGCTGTTTTTT. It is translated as CASGWSPGTGFANTGELFF.

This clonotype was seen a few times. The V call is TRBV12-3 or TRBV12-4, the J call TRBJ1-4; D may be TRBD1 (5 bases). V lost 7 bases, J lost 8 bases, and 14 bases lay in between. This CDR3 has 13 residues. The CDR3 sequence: CASTNRQGEKLFF. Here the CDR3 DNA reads TGTGCCAGCACCAATCGGCAGGGAGAAAAACTGTTTTTT.

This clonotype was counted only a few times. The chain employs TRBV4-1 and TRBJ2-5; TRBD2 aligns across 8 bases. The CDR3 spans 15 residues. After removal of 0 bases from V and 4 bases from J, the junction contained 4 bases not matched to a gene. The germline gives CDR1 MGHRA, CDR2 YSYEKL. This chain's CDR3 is CASSQDPSGRETQYF. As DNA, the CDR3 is TGCGCCAGCAGCCAAGATCCTAGCGGGCGAGAGACCCAGTACTTC.

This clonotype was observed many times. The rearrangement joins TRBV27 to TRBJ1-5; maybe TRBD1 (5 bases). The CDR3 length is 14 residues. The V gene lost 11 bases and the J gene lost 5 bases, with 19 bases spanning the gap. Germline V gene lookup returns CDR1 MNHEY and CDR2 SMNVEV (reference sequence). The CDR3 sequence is CARKKWGGDQPQHF. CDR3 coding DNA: TGTGCCCGTAAAAAATGGGGCGGTGATCAGCCCCAGCATTTT.

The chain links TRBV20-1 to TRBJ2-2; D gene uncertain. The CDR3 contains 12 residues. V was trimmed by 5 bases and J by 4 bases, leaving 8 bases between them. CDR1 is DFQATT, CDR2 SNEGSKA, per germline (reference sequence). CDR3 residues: CSAGYGTGELFF. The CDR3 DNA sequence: TGCAGTGCTGGGTACGGCACCGGGGAGCTGTTTTTT.

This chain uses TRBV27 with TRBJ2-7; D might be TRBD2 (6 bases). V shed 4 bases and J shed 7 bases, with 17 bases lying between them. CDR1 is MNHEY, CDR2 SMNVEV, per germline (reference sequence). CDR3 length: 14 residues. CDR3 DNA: TGTGCCAGCAGTTCCCGGACTACCCTCGTGGAGCAGTACTTC. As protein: CASSSRTTLVEQYF.

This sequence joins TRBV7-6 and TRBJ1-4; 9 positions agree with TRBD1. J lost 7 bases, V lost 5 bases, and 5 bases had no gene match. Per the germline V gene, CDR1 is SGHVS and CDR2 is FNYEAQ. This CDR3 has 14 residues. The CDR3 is CASSNRGQGEKLFF. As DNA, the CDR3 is TGTGCCAGCAGCAACAGGGGGCAGGGTGAAAAACTGTTTTTT.

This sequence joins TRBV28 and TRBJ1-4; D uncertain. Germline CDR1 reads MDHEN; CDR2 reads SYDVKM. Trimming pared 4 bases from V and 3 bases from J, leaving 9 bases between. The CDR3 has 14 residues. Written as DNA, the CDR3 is TGTGCCAGCAGTTGGGAGGTGGCTAATGAAAAACTGTTTTTT. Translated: CASSWEVANEKLFF.

This CDR3 is CASSPSSRTQYF. In DNA, the CDR3 is TGTGCCAGCAGTCCTTCGTCGAGGACCCAGTACTTC. This chain joins TRBV6-2 or TRBV6-3 and TRBJ2-5; unclear D gene. V lost 5 bases to trimming and J lost 7 bases, with 11 bases between them. The CDR3 loop spans 12 amino acids. Germline V lookup: CDR1 MNHEY, CDR2 SVGEGT.